These T cell receptor beta chains were read from a single sample in a study of blood T cell repertoires in COVID-19. The table came from immunoSEQ multiplex PCR; TCRdb's copy has only in-frame clones and leaves some out. The top ten hold 7.2% of the sample, which has roughly 250,000 clones, roughly 87% seen once. The material sequenced was peripheral blood. The source of these receptors is a man in his sixties who had recovered from COVID-19. Both conserved end residues are part of each CDR3. Fields, in order: CDR3 length, D gene, clone size, V gene, J gene, CDR3 protein, CDR3 DNA. The D gene is left open where the match is weak. Where a row states a size, it is once, few, many or the class of an expanded clone; other rows omit it.

cdr3_length: 14
d_call: .
clone_size: .
v_call: TRBV2
j_call: TRBJ1-1
cdr3_aa: CASSPAGLNTEAFF
cdr3_nt: TGTGCCAGCAGTCCAGCAGGGTTAAACACTGAAGCTTTCTTT

cdr3_length: 14
d_call: .
clone_size: .
v_call: TRBV6-5
j_call: TRBJ2-2
cdr3_aa: CASSYGAGTGELFF
cdr3_nt: TGTGCCAGCAGTTACGGCGCGGGCACCGGGGAGCTGTTTTTT

cdr3_length: 14
d_call: .
clone_size: .
v_call: TRBV6-4
j_call: TRBJ1-6
cdr3_aa: CASSATPGASIVHF
cdr3_nt: TGTGCCAGCAGTGCTACACCTGGAGCCAGCATTGTCCACTTT

cdr3_length: 15
d_call: .
clone_size: .
v_call: TRBV19
j_call: TRBJ1-2
cdr3_aa: CASSIAYTGNYGYTF
cdr3_nt: TGTGCCAGTAGTATAGCTTATACAGGAAACTATGGCTACACCTTC

cdr3_length: 14
d_call: .
clone_size: .
v_call: TRBV7-6
j_call: TRBJ2-5
cdr3_aa: CASGNPDRTETQYF
cdr3_nt: TGTGCCAGCGGAAACCCAGACAGGACGGAGACCCAGTACTTC

cdr3_length: 16
d_call: TRBD1
clone_size: .
v_call: TRBV3-1/TRBV3-2
j_call: TRBJ1-1
cdr3_aa: CASSLGTGTGGTEAFF
cdr3_nt: TGTGCCAGCAGCCTTGGGACCGGGACAGGGGGTACTGAAGCTTTCTTT

cdr3_length: 13
d_call: .
clone_size: once
v_call: TRBV30
j_call: TRBJ2-7
cdr3_aa: CAWSVSGLAEQYF
cdr3_nt: TGTGCCTGGAGTGTATCGGGGTTGGCCGAGCAGTACTTC

cdr3_length: 14
d_call: TRBD1
clone_size: .
v_call: TRBV4-1
j_call: TRBJ1-6
cdr3_aa: CASSRGQGLSPLHF
cdr3_nt: TGCGCCAGCAGCCGAGGACAGGGGTTGTCACCCCTCCACTTT

cdr3_length: 16
d_call: TRBD1
clone_size: .
v_call: TRBV28
j_call: TRBJ1-2
cdr3_aa: CASSLSGQGLNYGYTF
cdr3_nt: TGTGCCAGCAGTTTATCCGGACAGGGATTAAACTATGGCTACACCTTC

cdr3_length: 14
d_call: .
clone_size: .
v_call: TRBV2
j_call: TRBJ1-6
cdr3_aa: CASSETGTPVVHHF
cdr3_nt: TGTGCCAGCAGTGAAACTGGGACACCAGTAGTGCACCACTTT

cdr3_length: 15
d_call: .
clone_size: .
v_call: TRBV3-1/TRBV3-2
j_call: TRBJ2-3
cdr3_aa: CASSQERINTDTQYF
cdr3_nt: TGTGCCAGCAGCCAAGAGAGGATCAACACAGATACGCAGTATTTT

cdr3_length: 15
d_call: TRBD1
clone_size: .
v_call: TRBV5-6
j_call: TRBJ2-1
cdr3_aa: CASSQGTGTVGEQFF
cdr3_nt: TGTGCCAGCAGCCAAGGGACAGGGACCGTGGGTGAGCAGTTCTTC

cdr3_length: 16
d_call: .
clone_size: .
v_call: TRBV2
j_call: TRBJ1-6
cdr3_aa: CASSRRENAYNSPLHF
cdr3_nt: TGTGCCAGCAGTCGGAGGGAGAACGCCTATAATTCACCCCTCCACTTT

cdr3_length: 14
d_call: .
clone_size: .
v_call: TRBV5-6
j_call: TRBJ1-1
cdr3_aa: CASSGGTGNTEAFF
cdr3_nt: TGTGCCAGCAGCGGGGGGACGGGGAACACTGAAGCTTTCTTT

cdr3_length: 13
d_call: .
clone_size: .
v_call: TRBV11-2
j_call: TRBJ1-1
cdr3_aa: CASSKQGYTEAFF
cdr3_nt: TGTGCCAGCAGCAAACAGGGTTACACTGAAGCTTTCTTT